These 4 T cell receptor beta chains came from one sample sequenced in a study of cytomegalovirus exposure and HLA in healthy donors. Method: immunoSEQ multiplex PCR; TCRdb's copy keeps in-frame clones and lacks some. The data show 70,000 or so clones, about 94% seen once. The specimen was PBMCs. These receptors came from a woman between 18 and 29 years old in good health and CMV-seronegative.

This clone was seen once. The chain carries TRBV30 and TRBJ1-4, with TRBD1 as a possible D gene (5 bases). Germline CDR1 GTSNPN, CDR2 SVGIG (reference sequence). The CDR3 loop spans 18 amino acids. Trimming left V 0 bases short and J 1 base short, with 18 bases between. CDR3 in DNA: TGTGCCTGGAGTGTGTCCCCCCTCAGGACAAGAACTAATGAAAAACTGTTTTTT. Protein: CAWSVSPLRTRTNEKLFF. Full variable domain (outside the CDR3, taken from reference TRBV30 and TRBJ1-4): SQTIHQWPATLVQPVGSPLSLECTVEGTSNPNLYWYRQAAGRGLQLLFYSVGIGQISSEVPQNLSASRPQDRQFILSSKKLLLSDSGFYLCAWSVSPLRTRTNEKLFFGSGTQLSVL.

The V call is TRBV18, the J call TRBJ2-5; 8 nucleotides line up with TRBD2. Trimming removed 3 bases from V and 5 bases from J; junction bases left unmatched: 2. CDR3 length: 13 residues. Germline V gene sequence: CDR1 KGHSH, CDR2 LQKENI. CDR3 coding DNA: TGTGCCAGCTCACCCCGGGAGGGGGAGACCCAGTACTTC. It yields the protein CASSPREGETQYF.

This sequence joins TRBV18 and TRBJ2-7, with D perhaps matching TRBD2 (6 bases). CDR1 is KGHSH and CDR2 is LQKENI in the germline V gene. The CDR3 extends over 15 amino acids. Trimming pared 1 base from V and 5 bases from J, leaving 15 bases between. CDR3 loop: CASSPRIAESHEQYF. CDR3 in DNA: TGTGCCAGCTCACCACGAATAGCGGAATCCCACGAGCAGTACTTC.

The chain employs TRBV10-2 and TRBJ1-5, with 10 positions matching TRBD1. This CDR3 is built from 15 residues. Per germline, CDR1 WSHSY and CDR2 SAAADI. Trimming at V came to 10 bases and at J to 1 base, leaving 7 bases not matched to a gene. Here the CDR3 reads CATKTGGISNQPQHF. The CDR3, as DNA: TGCGCCACCAAGACAGGGGGCATCAGCAATCAGCCCCAGCATTTT.